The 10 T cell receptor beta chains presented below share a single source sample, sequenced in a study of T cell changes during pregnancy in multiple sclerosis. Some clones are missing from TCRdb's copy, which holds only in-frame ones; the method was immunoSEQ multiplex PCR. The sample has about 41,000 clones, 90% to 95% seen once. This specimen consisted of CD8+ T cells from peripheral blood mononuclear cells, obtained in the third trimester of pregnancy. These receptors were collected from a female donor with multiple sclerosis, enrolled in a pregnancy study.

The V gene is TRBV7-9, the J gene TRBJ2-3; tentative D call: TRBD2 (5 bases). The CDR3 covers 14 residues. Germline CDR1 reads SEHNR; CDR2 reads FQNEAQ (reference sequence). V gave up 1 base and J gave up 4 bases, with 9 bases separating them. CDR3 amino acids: CASSLVSGADTQYF. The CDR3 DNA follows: TGTGCCAGCAGCTTAGTGTCCGGGGCAGATACGCAGTATTTT.

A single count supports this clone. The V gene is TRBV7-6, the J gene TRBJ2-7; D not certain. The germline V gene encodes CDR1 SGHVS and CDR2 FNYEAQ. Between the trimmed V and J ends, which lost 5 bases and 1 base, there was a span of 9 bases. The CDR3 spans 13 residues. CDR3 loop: CASSPTESYEQYF. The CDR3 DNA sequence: TGTGCCAGCAGCCCTACGGAGTCCTACGAGCAGTACTTC. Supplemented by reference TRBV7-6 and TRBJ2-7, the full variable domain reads GAGVSQSPRYKVTKRGQDVALRCDPISGHVSLYWYRQALGQGPEFLTYFNYEAQQDKSGLPNDRFSAERPEGSISTLTIQRTEQRDSAMYRCASSPTESYEQYFGPGTRLTVT.

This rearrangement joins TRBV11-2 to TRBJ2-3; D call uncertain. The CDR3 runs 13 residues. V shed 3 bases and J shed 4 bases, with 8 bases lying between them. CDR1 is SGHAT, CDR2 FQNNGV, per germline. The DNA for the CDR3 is TGTGCCAGCAGCTTGGTCAGCGCAGATACGCAGTATTTT. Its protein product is CASSLVSADTQYF. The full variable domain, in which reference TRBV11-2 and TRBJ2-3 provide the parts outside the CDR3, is EAGVAQSPRYKIIEKRQSVAFWCNPISGHATLYWYQQILGQGPKLLIQFQNNGVVDDSQLPKDRFSAERLKGVDSTLKIQPAKLEDSAVYLCASSLVSADTQYFGPGTRLTVL.

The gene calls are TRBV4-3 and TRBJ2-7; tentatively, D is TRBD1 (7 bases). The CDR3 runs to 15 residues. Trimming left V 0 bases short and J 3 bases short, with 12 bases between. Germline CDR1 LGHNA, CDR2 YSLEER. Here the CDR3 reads CASSQDRGRGYEQYF. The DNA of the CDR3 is TGCGCCAGCAGCCAAGATAGGGGGCGGGGCTACGAGCAGTACTTC.

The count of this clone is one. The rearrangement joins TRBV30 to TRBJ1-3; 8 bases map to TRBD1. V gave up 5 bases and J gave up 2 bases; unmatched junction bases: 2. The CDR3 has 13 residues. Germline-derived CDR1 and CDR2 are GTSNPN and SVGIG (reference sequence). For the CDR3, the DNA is TGTGCCTGGGGGACAGGCGCTGGAAACACCATATATTTT. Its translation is CAWGTGAGNTIYF.

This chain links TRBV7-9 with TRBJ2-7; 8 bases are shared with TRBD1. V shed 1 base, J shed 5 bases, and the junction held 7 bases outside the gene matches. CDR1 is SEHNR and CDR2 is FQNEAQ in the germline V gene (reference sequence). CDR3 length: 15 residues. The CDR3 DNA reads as TGTGCCAGCAGCTTAGAGTGGGGCAGGGGGCACGAGCAGTACTTC. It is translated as CASSLEWGRGHEQYF.

The chain's CDR3 is CASSHLPGQNTGELFF. CDR3 coding DNA: TGTGCCAGCAGCCACCTTCCGGGACAGAACACCGGGGAGCTGTTTTTT. The genes are TRBV4-2 and TRBJ2-2; TRBD1 is a possible D gene (6 bases). Between the trimmed V and J ends, which lost 3 bases and 1 base, there was a span of 12 bases. CDR1 LGHNA and CDR2 YNFKEQ come from the germline V gene. The CDR3 covers 16 residues.

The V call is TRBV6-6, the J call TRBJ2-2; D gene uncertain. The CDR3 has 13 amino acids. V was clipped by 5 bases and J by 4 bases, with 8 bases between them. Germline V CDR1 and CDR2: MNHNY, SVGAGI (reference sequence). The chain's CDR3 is CASSPHSTGELFF. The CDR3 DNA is TGTGCCAGCAGTCCACACAGCACCGGGGAGCTGTTTTTT.

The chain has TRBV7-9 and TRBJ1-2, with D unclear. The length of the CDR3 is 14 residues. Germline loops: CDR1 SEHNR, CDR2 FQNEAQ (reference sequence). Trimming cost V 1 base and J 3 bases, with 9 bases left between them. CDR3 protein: CASSLVTGDYGYTF. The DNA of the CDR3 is TGTGCCAGCAGCTTAGTTACGGGAGACTATGGCTACACCTTC.

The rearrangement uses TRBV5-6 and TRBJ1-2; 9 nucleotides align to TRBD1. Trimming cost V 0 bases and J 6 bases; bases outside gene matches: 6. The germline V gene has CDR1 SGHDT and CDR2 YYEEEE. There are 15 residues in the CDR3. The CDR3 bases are TGTGCCAGCAGCTTGGGGGGGACAGGGAGTGATGGCTACACCTTC. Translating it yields CASSLGGTGSDGYTF.